This TCR beta chain was captured in a study of T cell changes during pregnancy in multiple sclerosis. Profiling relied on immunoSEQ multiplex PCR, and the TCRdb table lists in-frame clones only, not all of them. The sample consists of tens of thousands of clones, more than 90% of them appearing once. This sample comprised CD8+ T cells from peripheral blood mononuclear cells, obtained before pregnancy. The source is a female donor with multiple sclerosis, enrolled in a pregnancy study.

The CDR3 nucleotides are TGTGCCAGCAGCGGCGGACGGACCGGGGACAGCTACACCTTC. Protein: CASSGGRTGDSYTF. The V call is TRBV9, the J call TRBJ1-2; possible D gene TRBD1, 6 bases. Trimming left V 3 bases short and J 9 bases short, with 18 bases between. The CDR3 loop spans 14 amino acids. Germline V gene sequence: CDR1 SGDLS, CDR2 YYNGEE.